One sample yielded the 13 T cell receptor beta chains listed below, sequenced in a study of T cell repertoires in cytomegalovirus infection. TCRdb reanalysed the reads using MiXCR and keeps one entry per CDR3 protein. Altogether hundreds of thousands of distinct CDR3 sequences are present, roughly 17% being singletons, with the ten largest covering more than 10%. The sample taken for sequencing was PBMCs. The receptors stem from a human donor in good health (CMV status not recorded). Some clones in this sample may be carry-over from other donors' samples.

This clonotype was counted a few times. The chain carries TRBV20-1 and TRBJ2-1; D is unresolved. Per the germline V gene, CDR1 is DFQATT and CDR2 is SNEGSKA (reference sequence). The CDR3 length is 14 residues. Trimming removed 3 bases at V and 7 bases at J, with 16 bases between. The CDR3 is CSASLLPSVNEQFF. CDR3 nucleotides: TGCAGTGCTAGTTTGCTCCCGTCGGTGAATGAGCAGTTCTTC.

This chain uses TRBV6-6 with TRBJ1-4, with a tentative D call TRBD1 (6 bases). The CDR3 is 13 residues long. CDR1 is MNHNY and CDR2 is SVGAGI in the germline V gene (reference sequence). V lost 2 bases and J lost 7, with 8 bases in between. The CDR3 DNA is TGTGCCAGCAGTTACCAGACAGGTGAAAAACTGTTTTTT. Protein product: CASSYQTGEKLFF.

Ten or more counts support this clonotype. This chain connects TRBV7-2 to TRBJ1-1, with D unclear. CDR1 SGHTA and CDR2 FQGNSA come from the germline V gene. V was clipped by 6 bases and J by 1 base, with 9 bases between them. The CDR3 length is 13 residues. CDR3 sequence reads: CASRITGNTEAFF. CDR3 DNA sequence: TGTGCCAGCAGAATAACTGGGAACACTGAAGCTTTCTTT.

This clonotype has only a few counts. The chain links TRBV12-3 or TRBV12-4 to TRBJ2-6; 8 bases match TRBD1. This CDR3 has 16 amino acids. The ends lost 8 bases at V and 2 bases at J; junction bases unmatched: 8. This chain's CDR3 is CASALMDRAGANVLTF. The CDR3, as DNA: TGTGCCAGCGCACTGATGGACAGGGCTGGGGCCAACGTCCTGACTTTC.

The sample holds a few counts of this clonotype. The V call is TRBV20-1, the J call TRBJ1-5, with TRBD1 identical over 8 bases. Germline assignment: CDR1 DFQATT and CDR2 SNEGSKA (reference sequence). The length of the CDR3 is 14 residues. The V gene end was trimmed by 1 base and the J gene end by 6 bases; junction bases not matched to a gene: 5. The CDR3 nucleotides read TGCAGTGCTAGAGTCGGACAGGGATCTCAGCCCCAGCATTTT. Translated, it gives CSARVGQGSQPQHF.

In this sample, this clonotype turned up a few times. The chain carries TRBV4-2 and TRBJ2-1, with 9 bases lining up with TRBD1. Looked up from germline, CDR1 is LGHNA and CDR2 is YNFKEQ. V gave up 1 base and J gave up 8 bases; unmatched junction bases: 9. The CDR3 runs to 16 residues. Here the CDR3 DNA reads TGTGCCAGCAGCCAAGCGAGGGGGACAGGGTGGGATGAGCAGTTCTTC. This codes for CASSQARGTGWDEQFF.

The genes are TRBV25-1 and TRBJ1-6, with 8 bases aligning to TRBD1. The CDR3 is 18 amino acids. Germline values: CDR1 MGHDK, CDR2 SYGVNS. V was pared by 7 bases and J by 6 bases, with 17 bases of the junction left unmatched. CDR3 in DNA: TGTGCCAGCATCCGGGACAGGAAGCTACTTAGTCTTAATTCACCCCTCCACTTT. The encoded protein is CASIRDRKLLSLNSPLHF.

This clonotype was counted a few times. The chain has TRBV25-1 and TRBJ2-2; no clear D gene. V lost 3 bases and J 1 base, leaving 9 bases between the germline ends. The CDR3 has 15 amino acids. Germline values: CDR1 MGHDK, CDR2 SYGVNS. The CDR3 reads CASSDSSENTGELFF. For the CDR3, the DNA is TGTGCCAGCAGTGATTCGAGCGAGAACACCGGGGAGCTGTTTTTT.

This chain joins TRBV4-1 and TRBJ2-1, with a possible D match to TRBD2 (8 bases). The germline V and J ends were trimmed by 4 bases and 0 bases, with 19 bases remaining between them. CDR1 and CDR2 (germline): MGHRA, YSYEKL. CDR3 length: 18 amino acids. CDR3 bases: TGCGCCAGCAGCCTTTACACGGGGGGGGACAGCTCCTACAATGAGCAGTTCTTC. Protein sequence: CASSLYTGGDSSYNEQFF.

In this sample, this clonotype turned up many times. The chain employs TRBV12-3 or TRBV12-4 and TRBJ1-1; maybe TRBD1 (5 bases). Trimming removed 2 bases from V and 0 bases from J, with 7 bases in between. The CDR3 covers 14 residues. Written as DNA, the CDR3 is TGTGCCAGCAGTTTATCAGGGATGAACACTGAAGCTTTCTTT. As protein: CASSLSGMNTEAFF.

This clonotype showed up many times. CDR3 DNA: TGTGCCAGCAGCTTAGCCAATTCACTTCAAGAGGCGGGTGGCTACACCTTC. Translated: CASSLANSLQEAGGYTF. The gene calls are TRBV7-2 and TRBJ1-2; D not resolved. The V gene lost 0 bases and the J gene lost 7 bases, with 21 bases spanning the gap. The CDR3 is 17 amino acids. Germline CDR1 is SGHTA and CDR2 is FQGNSA. Full variable domain (outside the CDR3, taken from reference TRBV7-2 and TRBJ1-2): GAGVSQSPSNKVTEKGKDVELRCDPISGHTALYWYRQSLGQGLEFLIYFQGNSAPDKSGLPSDRFSAERTGGSVSTLTIQRTQQEDSAVYLCASSLANSLQEAGGYTFGSGTRLTVV.

This clonotype turned up a few times. The chain couples TRBV7-2 to TRBJ2-2; D is possibly TRBD2 (5 bases). The CDR3 is 15 amino acids. Germline-derived CDR1 and CDR2 are SGHTA and FQGNSA. Trimming shortened V by 2 bases and J by 5 bases, and 12 bases separated the two germline ends. The CDR3 nucleotides are TGTGCCAGCAGCTTACAACTAGTGCGAACCGGGGAGCTGTTTTTT. It encodes CASSLQLVRTGELFF.

This clonotype was observed many times. The V gene is TRBV7-2, the J gene TRBJ2-5; unclear D gene. The V gene's germline CDR1 is SGHTA and CDR2 FQGNSA. The CDR3 loop spans 13 amino acids. V gave up 5 bases and J gave up 5 bases, with 12 bases separating them. In DNA form, the CDR3 reads TGTGCCAGCAGCGTAACCGGATGGGAGACCCAGTACTTC. This codes for CASSVTGWETQYF.